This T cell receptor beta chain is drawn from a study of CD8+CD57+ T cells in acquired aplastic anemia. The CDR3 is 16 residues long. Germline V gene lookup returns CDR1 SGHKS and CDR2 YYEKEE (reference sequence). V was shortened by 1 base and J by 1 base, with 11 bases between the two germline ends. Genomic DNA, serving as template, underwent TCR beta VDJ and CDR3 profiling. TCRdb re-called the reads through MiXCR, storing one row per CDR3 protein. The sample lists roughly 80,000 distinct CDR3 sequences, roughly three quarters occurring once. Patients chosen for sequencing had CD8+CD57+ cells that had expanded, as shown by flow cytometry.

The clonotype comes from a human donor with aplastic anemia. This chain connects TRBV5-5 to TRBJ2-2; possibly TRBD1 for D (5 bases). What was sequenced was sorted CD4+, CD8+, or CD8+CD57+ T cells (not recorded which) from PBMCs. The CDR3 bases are TGTGCCAGCAGCTTGCTGACAGCGATGAACACCGGGGAGCTGTTTTTT. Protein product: CASSLLTAMNTGELFF.